This is a list of T cell receptor beta chains from one sample in a study of T cells in Graves' hyperthyroidism and ophthalmopathy. One entry per CDR3 protein results from TCRdb running MiXCR on the multiplex PCR reads. The data hold around 500,000 distinct CDR3 sequences, with roughly 14% observed a single time. The specimen sequenced was blood. The receptors here all came from a woman aged 18-35 years with Graves' hyperthyroidism. The CDR3 runs from the conserved cysteine through the conserved F or W. Each record gives: V gene, J gene, CDR3 protein.

V: TRBV12-3/TRBV12-4; J: TRBJ2-1; CDR3: CASSPTSGTREEQFF
V: TRBV6-5; J: TRBJ1-1; CDR3: CASSYGGMQAFF
V: TRBV28; J: TRBJ2-4; CDR3: CASSLSGVTKNIQYF
V: TRBV20-1; J: TRBJ1-2; CDR3: CSAPSPRDYGYTF
V: TRBV12-3/TRBV12-4; J: TRBJ2-5; CDR3: CASSLGQEETQYF
V: TRBV19; J: TRBJ2-2; CDR3: CASSIDGTDLGGELFF
V: TRBV20-1; J: TRBJ1-1; CDR3: CSATDRYNGDTEAFF
V: TRBV6-1; J: TRBJ2-7; CDR3: CASSSVTLAGGLYEQYF
V: TRBV6-1; J: TRBJ2-2; CDR3: CASSGMYAGELFF
V: TRBV6-1; J: TRBJ1-4; CDR3: CASGFRTPNEKLFF
V: TRBV27; J: TRBJ2-3; CDR3: CASSSPLRGDTQYF
V: TRBV12-3/TRBV12-4; J: TRBJ2-2; CDR3: CASSLSGRRAGELFF
V: TRBV5-1; J: TRBJ2-6; CDR3: CASSLVPTDRLVGANVLTF
V: TRBV18; J: TRBJ1-1; CDR3: CASSPSGRVTEAFF
V: TRBV6-1; J: TRBJ1-1; CDR3: CASSQISGTEAFF
V: TRBV20-1; J: TRBJ2-1; CDR3: CSARSAGGNEQFF
V: TRBV7-9; J: TRBJ1-1; CDR3: CASSFGTVNAEAFF
V: TRBV28; J: TRBJ2-1; CDR3: CASSFSASYNEQFF
V: TRBV2; J: TRBJ1-2; CDR3: CASSQQGARSYGYTF
V: TRBV11-2; J: TRBJ2-7; CDR3: CASSSNLRPYEQYF
V: TRBV6-2/TRBV6-3; J: TRBJ1-2; CDR3: CASRPLGGSYGYTF
V: TRBV11-3; J: TRBJ2-1; CDR3: CASSPAGDEQFF
V: TRBV28; J: TRBJ2-2; CDR3: CASRGGQAHTGELFF
V: TRBV12-3/TRBV12-4; J: TRBJ2-7; CDR3: CASTLAGVGYEQYF
V: TRBV24-1; J: TRBJ1-6; CDR3: CASSESRRGGNNSPLDF
V: TRBV25-1; J: TRBJ2-6; CDR3: CASSEWEMRYIGANVLTF
V: TRBV10-1; J: TRBJ2-2; CDR3: CASSESTTGELFF
V: TRBV10-3; J: TRBJ1-1; CDR3: CAISEPPGLRGTEAFF
V: TRBV12-3/TRBV12-4; J: TRBJ2-7; CDR3: CASSPTGPDYEQYF
V: TRBV3-1; J: TRBJ2-3; CDR3: CASSQLPGLAGMDTQYF
V: TRBV20-1; J: TRBJ2-1; CDR3: CSAIGEGQGFSYNEQFF